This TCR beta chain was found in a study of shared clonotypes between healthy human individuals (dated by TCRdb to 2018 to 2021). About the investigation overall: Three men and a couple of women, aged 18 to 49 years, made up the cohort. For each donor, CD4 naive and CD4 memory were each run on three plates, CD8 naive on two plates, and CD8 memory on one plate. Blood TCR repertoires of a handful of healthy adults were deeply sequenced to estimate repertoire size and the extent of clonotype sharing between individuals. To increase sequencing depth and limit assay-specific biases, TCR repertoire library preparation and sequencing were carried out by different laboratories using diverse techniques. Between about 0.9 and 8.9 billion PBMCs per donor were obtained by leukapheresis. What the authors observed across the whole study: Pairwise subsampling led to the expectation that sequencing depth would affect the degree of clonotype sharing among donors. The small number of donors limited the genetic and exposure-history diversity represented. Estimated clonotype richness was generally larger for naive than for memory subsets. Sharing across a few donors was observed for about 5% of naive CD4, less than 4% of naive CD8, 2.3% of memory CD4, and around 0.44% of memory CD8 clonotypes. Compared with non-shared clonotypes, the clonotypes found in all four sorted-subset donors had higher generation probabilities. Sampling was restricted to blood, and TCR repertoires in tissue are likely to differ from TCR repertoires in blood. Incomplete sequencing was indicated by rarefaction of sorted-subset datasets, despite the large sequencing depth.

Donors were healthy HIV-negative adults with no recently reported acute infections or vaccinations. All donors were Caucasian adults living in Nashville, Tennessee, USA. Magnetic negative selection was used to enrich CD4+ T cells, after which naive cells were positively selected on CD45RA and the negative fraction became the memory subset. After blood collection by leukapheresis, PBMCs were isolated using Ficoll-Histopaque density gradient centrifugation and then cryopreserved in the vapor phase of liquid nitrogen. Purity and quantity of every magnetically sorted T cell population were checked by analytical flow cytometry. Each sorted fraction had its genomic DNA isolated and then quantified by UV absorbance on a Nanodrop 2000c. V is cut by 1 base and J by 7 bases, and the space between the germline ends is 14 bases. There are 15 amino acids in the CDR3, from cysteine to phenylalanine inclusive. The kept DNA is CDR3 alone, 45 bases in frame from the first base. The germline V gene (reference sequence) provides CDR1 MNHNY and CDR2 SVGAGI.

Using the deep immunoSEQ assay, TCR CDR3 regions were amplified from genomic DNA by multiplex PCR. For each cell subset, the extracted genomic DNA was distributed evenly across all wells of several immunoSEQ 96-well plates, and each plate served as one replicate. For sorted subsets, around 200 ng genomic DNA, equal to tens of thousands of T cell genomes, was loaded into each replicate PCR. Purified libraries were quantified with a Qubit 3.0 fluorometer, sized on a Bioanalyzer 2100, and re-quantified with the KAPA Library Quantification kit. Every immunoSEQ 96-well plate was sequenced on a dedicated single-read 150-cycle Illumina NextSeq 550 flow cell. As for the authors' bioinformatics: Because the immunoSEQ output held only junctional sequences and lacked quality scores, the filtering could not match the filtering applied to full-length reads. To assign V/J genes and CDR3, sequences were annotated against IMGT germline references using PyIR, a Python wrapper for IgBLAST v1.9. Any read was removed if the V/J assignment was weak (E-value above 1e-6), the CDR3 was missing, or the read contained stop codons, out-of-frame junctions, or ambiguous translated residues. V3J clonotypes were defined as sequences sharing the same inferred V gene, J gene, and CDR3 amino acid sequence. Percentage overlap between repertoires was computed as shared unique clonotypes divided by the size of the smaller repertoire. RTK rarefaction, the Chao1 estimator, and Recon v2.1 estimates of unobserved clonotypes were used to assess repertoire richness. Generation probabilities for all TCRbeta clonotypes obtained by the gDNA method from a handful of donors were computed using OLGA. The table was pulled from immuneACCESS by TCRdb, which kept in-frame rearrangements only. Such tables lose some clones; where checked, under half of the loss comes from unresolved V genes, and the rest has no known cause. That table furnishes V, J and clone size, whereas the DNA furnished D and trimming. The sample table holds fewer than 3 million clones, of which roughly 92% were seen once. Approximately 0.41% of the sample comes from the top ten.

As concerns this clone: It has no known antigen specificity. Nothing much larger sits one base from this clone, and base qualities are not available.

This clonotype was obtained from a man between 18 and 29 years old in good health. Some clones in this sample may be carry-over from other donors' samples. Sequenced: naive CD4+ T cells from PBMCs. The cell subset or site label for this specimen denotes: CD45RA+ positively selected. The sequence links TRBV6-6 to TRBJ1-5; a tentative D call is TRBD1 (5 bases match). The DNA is TGTGCCAGCAGTTACTTCAGGGAGGTGAACCAGCCCCAGCATTTT. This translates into CASSYFREVNQPQHF.